What follows are 21 T cell receptor beta chains derived from one specimen sequenced in a study of identical twins. From the 5' RACE reads, TCRdb called clonotypes with MiXCR, one entry per CDR3 protein. The sample records about 340,000 distinct CDR3 sequences, roughly 9% being singletons. The sequenced sample was naive T cells sorted from blood. The origin of the receptors is a woman aged 50 to 65 in good health.

In its sample, this clonotype was seen a few times. The chain combines TRBV3-1 with TRBJ2-5, with TRBD2 matching over 7 bases. Trimming took 2 bases from V and 2 from J; bases not matched to a gene: 8. The CDR3 consists of 16 residues. Per germline, CDR1 LGHDT and CDR2 YNNKEL (reference sequence). Here the CDR3 reads CASSQRLAGRQETQYF. CDR3 DNA sequence: TGTGCCAGCAGCCAACGACTAGCAGGCCGGCAAGAGACCCAGTACTTC.

This clonotype has a handful of counts. The CDR3 DNA sequence: TGCGCCAGTCAGGATTTGATGAACACTGAAGCTTTCTTT. Amino acid sequence: CASQDLMNTEAFF. This chain connects TRBV5-1 to TRBJ1-1; D is unresolved. V lost 8 bases and J 0 bases, leaving 11 bases between the germline ends. CDR1 and CDR2 (germline): SGHRS, YFSETQ. This CDR3 has 13 residues.

The J gene is TRBJ2-6, the V gene TRBV7-2, with D uncertain. The V gene's germline CDR1 is SGHTA and CDR2 FQGNSA. The V and J ends lost 5 bases and 0 bases respectively, with 11 bases between them. This CDR3 contains 16 residues. DNA of the CDR3: TGTGCCAGCAGCCCCCCGGGTGTCTCTGGGGCCAACGTCCTGACTTTC. Translating it yields CASSPPGVSGANVLTF.

This clonotype was picked up a small number of times. The chain combines TRBV4-1 with TRBJ2-3; TRBD2 agrees at 10 bases. The germline CDR1 and CDR2 sequences are MGHRA and YSYEKL. The CDR3 extends over 17 amino acids. V shed 1 base and J 5 bases; nucleotides not matched to a gene: 9. Here the CDR3 DNA reads TGCGCCAGCAGCCAAGTTGTGCTAGCGGGAGATTTAGATACGCAGTATTTT. The encoded protein is CASSQVVLAGDLDTQYF.

This clonotype was seen only a few times. The rearrangement joins TRBV27 to TRBJ2-1, with 7 bases that match TRBD2. Germline CDR1 and CDR2: MNHEY and SMNVEV (reference sequence). This CDR3 region has 15 residues. The V segment lost 7 bases and the J segment 9 bases; nucleotides outside the gene matches: 15. In DNA form, the CDR3 reads TGTGCCAGCAAGGAGTCTTTGCGGGAGTGGGGTGAGCAGTTCTTC. This sequence encodes CASKESLREWGEQFF.

This clonotype was observed once. The CDR3 ends on some other residue instead of the conserved phenylalanine or tryptophan, so this is likely a read error. The chain uses TRBV19 and TRBJ2-1; D is perhaps TRBD2 (6 bases). The V end was cut by 6 bases, the J end by 5 bases, with 14 bases between. The CDR3 consists of 14 residues. Germline V CDR1 and CDR2: LNHDA, SQIVND (reference sequence). The CDR3 DNA reads TGTGCCAGTAGCCCTCGGGGGAAGAACAATGAGCAGTTCTCC. Residues: CASSPRGKNNEQFS.

This clonotype was seen only a few times. The chain uses TRBV2 and TRBJ2-5, with TRBD1 matching 10 bases. With V trimmed by 6 bases and J by 3 bases, 1 base remained unmatched. The CDR3 runs to 13 residues. Germline CDR1 is SNHLY and CDR2 is FYNNEI. Written as DNA, the CDR3 is TGTGCCAGCAGGACAGGGGGCGAAGAGACCCAGTACTTC. This sequence encodes CASRTGGEETQYF.

This clonotype was seen a few times. The chain links TRBV10-3 to TRBJ1-6; TRBD1 matches at 9 bases. Per germline, CDR1 ENHRY and CDR2 SYGVKD. CDR3 length equals 16 residues. V lost 2 bases and J lost 7; bases outside the gene matches: 6. CDR3 in amino acids: CAISENVGQGNSPLHF. CDR3 nucleotide sequence: TGTGCCATCAGTGAGAACGTGGGACAGGGCAATTCACCCCTCCACTTT.

The sample holds many counts of this clonotype. The junction departs from the called germline gene at one end, perhaps through a read error. The rearrangement uses TRBV2 and TRBJ2-1; 8 nucleotides match TRBD2. The CDR3 totals 11 residues. In germline, CDR1 is SNHLY, CDR2 FYNNEI. The CDR3, as DNA: TGCGCCAGCAGTGAGCGGGGGGAGCAGTTCTTC. Translated: CASSERGEQFF.

The chain is built from TRBV15 and TRBJ2-1, with D hard to call. Per germline, CDR1 LNHNV and CDR2 YYDKDF (reference sequence). V was trimmed by 5 bases and J by 8 bases, leaving 13 bases between them. This CDR3 has 13 residues. This chain's CDR3 is CATSARSSHEQFF. DNA for the CDR3: TGTGCCACCAGCGCCCGTAGTAGTCATGAGCAGTTCTTC.

In its sample, this clonotype was seen a few times. In nucleotides, the CDR3 is TGCAGTGAAGAAGACCCAAGTTGGGGTTATGGCTACACCTTC. This codes for CSEEDPSWGYGYTF. The V gene is TRBV20-1, the J gene TRBJ1-2; the D is unclear. The CDR3 runs to 14 residues. Germline CDR1 DFQATT, CDR2 SNEGSKA (reference sequence). Trimming took off 7 bases at V and 5 bases at J, with 20 bases between the two ends.

This chain joins TRBV18 and TRBJ2-7; 8 bases map to TRBD1. The CDR3 totals 17 residues. Trimming removed 3 bases from V and 3 bases from J; junction bases left unmatched: 13. Germline CDR1 and CDR2: KGHSH and LQKENI. This chain's CDR3 is CASSPITGGIDFYEQYF. DNA for the CDR3: TGTGCCAGCTCACCGATAACAGGGGGAATTGACTTCTACGAGCAGTACTTC.

The chain links TRBV5-1 to TRBJ1-2; 10 nucleotides agree with TRBD1. The germline V gene has CDR1 SGHRS and CDR2 YFSETQ. The CDR3 length is 11 residues. V shed 4 bases, J shed 11 bases, and the junction held 2 bases outside the gene matches. The CDR3 region is CASSGDRGYTF. CDR3 coding DNA: TGCGCCAGCAGCGGGGACAGGGGATACACCTTC.

There are a few counts of this clonotype. The V gene is TRBV12-3 or TRBV12-4, the J gene TRBJ2-7; tentative D call: TRBD1 (5 bases). The ends were cut back, 1 base at V and 5 bases at J, with 9 bases in the middle. The CDR3 is made up of 13 amino acids. CDR3 nucleotides: TGTGCCAGCAGTTTAGGGGGCCCCAACGAGCAGTACGTC. This translates into CASSLGGPNEQYV.

This clonotype was seen more than once but under ten times. The rearrangement uses TRBV11-1 and TRBJ2-1, with D unresolved. Trimming stripped 0 bases from V and 0 bases from J, with 9 bases between. The CDR3 length is 16 residues. Germline V gene sequence: CDR1 SGHAT, CDR2 FQDESV (reference sequence). DNA of the CDR3: TGTGCCAGCAGCTTAGCGGTAGATAGCTCCTACAATGAGCAGTTCTTC. Translated, it gives CASSLAVDSSYNEQFF.

This clonotype showed up just a few times. The rearrangement joins TRBV20-1 to TRBJ2-5; 10 bases are shared with TRBD2. CDR1 is DFQATT and CDR2 is SNEGSKA in the germline V gene (reference sequence). The CDR3 is 15 amino acids. Trimming took 0 bases from V and 4 from J; bases not matched to a gene: 5. The CDR3 DNA sequence: TGCAGTGCTAGAGATGCCCGACTAGCGGGAGAGACCCAGTACTTC. Translation gives CSARDARLAGETQYF.

The sample holds a few counts of this clonotype. J is TRBJ2-7 and V is TRBV29-1; no firm D call. CDR1 and CDR2 (germline): SQVTM, ANQGSEA. The germline V and J ends were trimmed by 4 bases and 2 bases, with 9 bases remaining between them. The length of the CDR3 is 12 residues. This chain's CDR3 is CSVGARTYEQYV. CDR3 DNA sequence: TGCAGCGTTGGGGCCAGAACCTACGAGCAGTACGTC.

A word on this clonotype: Germline is not matched at one junction end, which may reflect a read error. V is TRBV5-1 and J is TRBJ2-5; 9 bases fit TRBD1. The germline V gene encodes CDR1 SGHRS and CDR2 YFSETQ. The CDR3 totals 16 residues. DNA for the CDR3: TGCGCCTGCAGCTTGGATCCGGGACAGGGTACAGAGACCCAGTACTTC. Protein sequence: CACSLDPGQGTETQYF.

This clonotype was detected a few times. This chain links TRBV3-1 with TRBJ2-7; no clear D gene. Germline V lookup: CDR1 LGHDT, CDR2 YNNKEL (reference sequence). The CDR3 runs to 14 residues. Trimming took 0 bases from V and 7 from J, leaving 13 bases between them. CDR3 DNA sequence: TGTGCCAGCAGCCAAGACATACGGTTGGGGGAGCAGTACTTC. Translating gives CASSQDIRLGEQYF.

This clonotype was seen ten or more times. The rearrangement links TRBV5-1 to TRBJ2-2; D gene ambiguous. Germline V lookup: CDR1 SGHRS, CDR2 YFSETQ. The CDR3 extends over 14 amino acids. V was clipped by 0 bases and J by 8 bases, with 11 bases between them. CDR3 sequence (DNA): TGCGCCAGCAGCTTGGTCAACGCGGCAGGGGAGCTGTTTTTT. It is translated as CASSLVNAAGELFF. Filled out from reference TRBV5-1 and TRBJ2-2, the complete variable domain reads KAGVTQTPRYLIKTRGQQVTLSCSPISGHRSVSWYQQTPGQGLQFLFEYFSETQRNKGNFPGRFSGRQFSNSRSEMNVSTLELGDSALYLCASSLVNAAGELFFGEGSRLTVL.

This clonotype has at least ten counts. The gene calls are TRBV6-5 and TRBJ2-2, with D maybe TRBD2 (6 bases). This CDR3 contains 15 residues. Looked up from germline, CDR1 is MNHEY and CDR2 is SVGAGI. The germline V and J ends were trimmed by 7 bases and 4 bases, with 16 bases remaining between them. This chain's CDR3 is CASKVEGGVTGELFF. As DNA, the CDR3 is TGTGCCAGCAAGGTAGAAGGAGGGGTCACCGGGGAGCTGTTTTTT.